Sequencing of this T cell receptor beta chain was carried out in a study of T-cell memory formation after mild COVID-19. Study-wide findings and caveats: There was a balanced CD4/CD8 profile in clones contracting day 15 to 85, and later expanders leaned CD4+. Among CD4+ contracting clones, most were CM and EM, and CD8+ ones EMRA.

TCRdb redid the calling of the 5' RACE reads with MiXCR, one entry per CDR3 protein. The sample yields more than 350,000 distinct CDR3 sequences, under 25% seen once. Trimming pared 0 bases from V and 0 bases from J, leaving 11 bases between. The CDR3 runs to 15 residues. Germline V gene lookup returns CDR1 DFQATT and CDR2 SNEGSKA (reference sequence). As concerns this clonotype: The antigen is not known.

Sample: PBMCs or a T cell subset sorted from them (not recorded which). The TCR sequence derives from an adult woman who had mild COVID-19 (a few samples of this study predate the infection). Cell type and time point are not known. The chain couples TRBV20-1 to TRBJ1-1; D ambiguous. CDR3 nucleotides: TGCAGTGCTAGAGATTTTAAAGGGCTGAACACTGAAGCTTTCTTT. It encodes CSARDFKGLNTEAFF.